These T cell receptor beta chains were read from a single sample in a study of spatial heterogeneity in lung cancer. TCRdb called the 5' RACE reads again in MiXCR, with one record for every CDR3 protein. Here the sample spans over 70,000 distinct CDR3 sequences, approximately 9% being singletons. The sequenced sample was PBMCs, obtained at follow-up. Receptors were obtained from a female donor with early-stage non-small cell lung cancer. Both conserved end residues are part of each CDR3. The D gene is left open where the match is weak. Clone size, where shown, is once, few, many, or a class for clones that have expanded.

v_call	cdr3_length	d_call	clone_size	j_call	cdr3_nt	cdr3_aa
TRBV28	15	.	many	TRBJ1-1	TGTGCCAGCAGTCCTTACAAGGGAATGAACACTGAAGCTTTCTTT	CASSPYKGMNTEAFF
TRBV6-5	14	.	many	TRBJ1-1	TGTGCCAGCAGTTACTCGGACGGAGATGAAAAAGCTTTCTTT	CASSYSDGDEKAFF
TRBV4-1	18	TRBD1	many	TRBJ2-3	TGCGCCAGCAGCCAAATTATGCCGGGACAGGGGGCCGGAGATACGCAGTATTTT	CASSQIMPGQGAGDTQYF
TRBV19	14	.	many	TRBJ2-7	TGTGCCAGTAGCAGGAGGCAGGAGTCCTACGAGCAGTACTTC	CASSRRQESYEQYF
TRBV5-1	14	.	many	TRBJ2-7	TGCGCCAGCAGCCCAGGACCGGGTGAATACGAGCAGTACTTC	CASSPGPGEYEQYF
TRBV19	16	TRBD2	few	TRBJ2-1	TGTGCCAGTAGTATACTAGCGGGAGGGCCGGGCAATGAGCAGTTCTTC	CASSILAGGPGNEQFF
TRBV6-1	9	.	many	TRBJ1-5	TGTGCCAGCAGCCAGCCCCAGCATTTT	CASSQPQHF
TRBV6-1	13	.	many	TRBJ1-1	TGTGCCAGCAGTGATGTCATGAACACTGAAGCTTTCTTT	CASSDVMNTEAFF
TRBV18	13	TRBD1	.	TRBJ1-2	TGTGCCAGCTCCCCAGGGGGAGGCTATGGCTACACCTTC	CASSPGGGYGYTF
TRBV5-1	14	.	.	TRBJ2-7	TGCGCCAGCAGCCCCTCCCTGAGCTCCTACGAGCAGTACTTC	CASSPSLSSYEQYF
TRBV25-1	16	.	many	TRBJ2-1	TGTGCCAGCAAAGTTAAGGGGGAGGGTTTCGACAATGAGCAGTTCTTC	CASKVKGEGFDNEQFF
TRBV7-9	18	.	many	TRBJ1-1	TGTGCCAGCAGCCCCGAGCAGGGTATTTTCGTACGGGACACTGAAGCTTTCTTT	CASSPEQGIFVRDTEAFF
TRBV2	12	.	.	TRBJ1-1	TGTGCCAGCAGCGGAGGTCGTCCTGAAGCTTTCTTT	CASSGGRPEAFF
TRBV29-1	11	.	many	TRBJ2-7	TGCAGCTCAGGGTCCGGCGGCGAGCAGTACTTC	CSSGSGGEQYF
TRBV18	16	TRBD2	many	TRBJ2-5	TGTGCCAGCTCACCGGTACAACTAGCGGAGAGGAAGACCCAGTACTTC	CASSPVQLAERKTQYF
TRBV10-3	16	TRBD2	.	TRBJ2-3	TGTGCCATCAGTGAAGGACTAGCGGAGGGGACAGATACGCAGTATTTT	CAISEGLAEGTDTQYF
TRBV12-3/TRBV12-4	15	TRBD1	many	TRBJ2-7	TGTGCCAGCAGTTCGACCGGGACAGGGGGCTACGAGCAGTACTTC	CASSSTGTGGYEQYF
TRBV7-2	15	.	few	TRBJ2-7	TGTGCCAGCAGCAAACCGCCGGGACACAGCTACGAGCAGTACTTC	CASSKPPGHSYEQYF
TRBV10-3	12	.	many	TRBJ2-7	TGTGCCTCCTCCGGGACTCTATACGAGCAGTACTTC	CASSGTLYEQYF
TRBV11-2	11	.	.	TRBJ2-5	TGTGCCAGCAGCAGGGTCGGGACCCAGTACTTC	CASSRVGTQYF
TRBV20-1	13	.	many	TRBJ1-5	TGCAGTGCGGCCGCGACGTCGAATCAGCCCCAGCATTTT	CSAAATSNQPQHF
TRBV29-1	11	.	many	TRBJ1-5	TGCAGCGCCGTCCGGGGACGGGCCCAGCATTTT	CSAVRGRAQHF
TRBV11-2	19	TRBD2	many	TRBJ2-1	TGTGCCAGCAGCTCGCTAAAACTCCGGACTAGCGGTCGTTACAATGAGCAGTTCTTC	CASSSLKLRTSGRYNEQFF
TRBV19	16	.	many	TRBJ2-6	TGTGCCAGTAGACGGGCAGGGCCCTCTGGGGCCAACGTCCTGACTTTC	CASRRAGPSGANVLTF
TRBV2	14	.	.	TRBJ2-2	TGTGCCAGCAGCTCCACCCGGCAGGCCGGGGAGCTGTTTTTT	CASSSTRQAGELFF
TRBV5-1	15	TRBD2	many	TRBJ2-7	TGCGCCAGCAGCTTTATCGCGGGAGATTCCTACGAGCAGTACTTC	CASSFIAGDSYEQYF
TRBV18	15	.	.	TRBJ2-3	TGTGCCAGCTCACCCGATGACCGACGTGGAGATACGCAGTATTTT	CASSPDDRRGDTQYF
TRBV10-3	15	.	many	TRBJ1-5	TGTGCCATCAGTGAGTCCCCCGGGGTAGGGCAGCCCCAGCATTTT	CAISESPGVGQPQHF
TRBV7-9	16	TRBD2	many	TRBJ2-2	TGTGCCAGCGGGACCGGACTAGCGGGGCTCACCGGGGAGCTGTTTTTT	CASGTGLAGLTGELFF
TRBV28	16	TRBD1	many	TRBJ2-7	TGTGCCAGCAGACCACCTGGGACAGGGGAAATCTACGAGCAGTACTTC	CASRPPGTGEIYEQYF
TRBV9	14	.	few	TRBJ2-4	TGTGCCAGCAGCACAGGTTATGGCAAAAACATTCAGTACTTC	CASSTGYGKNIQYF
TRBV3-1	12	TRBD1	.	TRBJ2-7	TGTGCCAGCAGCCAAGTTACGAGGGGGCTCTACTTC	CASSQVTRGLYF
TRBV4-2	13	.	few	TRBJ1-1	TGTGCCAGCAGCCAAGATAAGGGTACTGAAGCTTTCTTT	CASSQDKGTEAFF
TRBV7-3	15	TRBD1	many	TRBJ2-5	TGTGCCAGCAGCTTAAGTGGGACAGCCAAAGAGACCCAGTACTTC	CASSLSGTAKETQYF
TRBV6-2/TRBV6-3	16	.	many	TRBJ1-5	TGTGCCAGCAGTTACAGCGGGTCCCGGCGCAATCAGCCCCAGCATTTT	CASSYSGSRRNQPQHF
TRBV6-2/TRBV6-3	19	TRBD2	few	TRBJ2-7	TGTGCCAGCAGTTGGCCGACCCCCCTGTTCACTAGCGGGAGTGGGGAGCAGTACTTC	CASSWPTPLFTSGSGEQYF
TRBV29-1	14	.	many	TRBJ1-1	TGCAGCGTTGAGGCAGTCTTAAGGAACACTGAAGCTTTCTTT	CSVEAVLRNTEAFF
TRBV14	22	.	many	TRBJ2-2	TGTGCCAGCAGCCAAGAAACCATCATCCCGGACCCCGCGACAACATTCCCCGGGGAGCTGTTTTTT	CASSQETIIPDPATTFPGELFF
TRBV20-1	13	TRBD1	many	TRBJ2-1	TGCAGTGCTGGGGGGACAGGGTTACATGAGCAGTTCTTC	CSAGGTGLHEQFF
TRBV28	13	.	many	TRBJ2-3	TGTGCCAGCAGTGTTCCTAGCACAGATACGCAGTATTTT	CASSVPSTDTQYF
TRBV27	15	.	few	TRBJ2-2	TGTGCCAGCAGTTCCCTCCCGGGTGTTGCCGGGGAGCTGTTTTTT	CASSSLPGVAGELFF
TRBV28	17	.	many	TRBJ1-3	TGTGCCAGCAGTTTGGCGCAAGGGGGAGAGGTGGGAAACACCATATATTTT	CASSLAQGGEVGNTIYF
TRBV10-3	17	TRBD2	few	TRBJ2-5	TGTGCCACCAACCCGGGACTAGCGGGGAGGGGCCAAGAGACCCAGTACTTC	CATNPGLAGRGQETQYF
TRBV6-4	15	TRBD2	few	TRBJ2-1	TGTGCCAGCAGTGACGTCGTGGGAGCGGGGAATGAGCAGTTCTTC	CASSDVVGAGNEQFF
TRBV18	15	TRBD2	.	TRBJ2-2	TGTGCCAGCTCACCACCGGGACTACCCACCGGGGAGCTGTTTTTT	CASSPPGLPTGELFF
TRBV25-1	11	.	many	TRBJ2-1	TGTGCCAGCAGTGCCATTGATGAGCAGTTCTTC	CASSAIDEQFF
TRBV27	14	.	many	TRBJ1-5	TGTGCCAGCAGTTTAAGGGGAGGCAATCAGCCCCAGCATTTT	CASSLRGGNQPQHF
TRBV2	12	.	many	TRBJ2-7	TGTGCCAGCAGTGAGGGGTACTACGAGCAGTACTTC	CASSEGYYEQYF
TRBV27	11	.	few	TRBJ1-4	TGTGCCAGCAGTTTCGGTGAAAAACTGTTTTTT	CASSFGEKLFF
TRBV6-6	13	.	many	TRBJ1-1	TGTGCCAGCAGTTACTTGGGGGGAACTGAAGCTTTCTTT	CASSYLGGTEAFF
TRBV3-1	16	TRBD1	many	TRBJ2-3	TGTGCCAGCAGCCGATCCGGGACAGGGAAGACAGATACGCAGTATTTT	CASSRSGTGKTDTQYF
TRBV6-5	15	TRBD1	many	TRBJ2-1	TGTGCCAGCAGTGACAGGGACAGACTAACGGGTGAGCAGTTCTTC	CASSDRDRLTGEQFF